The clone carrying this T cell receptor beta chain was recorded many times. Its antigen is unknown. Germline CDR1 SNHLY, CDR2 FYNNEI. The CDR3 spans 14 residues. V lost 4 bases and J lost 7; bases outside the gene matches: 6. The data stem from a study of breast tumors, draining lymph nodes, adjacent tissues. Study-wide findings and caveats: Data only fit, rather than demonstrated, lymph node origin of most tumor T cells. Compared with lymph nodes, tumors were less diverse; compared with nontumor tissue, more. Luminal-like breast cancer showed significantly greater tumor-nontumor repertoire similarity than basal-like breast cancer did. Data fit most tumor T cells coming from lymph node, expanding in tumor.

TCRdb reprocessed the multiplex PCR reads via MiXCR and lists one record per CDR3 protein. The sample carries some 250,000 distinct CDR3 sequences, less than 35% recorded once. Axillary draining lymph nodes of breast cancer patients supplied the node samples. This receptor was identified in a female donor with breast cancer. Some clones in this sample may be carry-over from other donors' samples. This chain uses TRBV2 with TRBJ2-3; 9 bases agree with TRBD1. The sample was axillary lymph node tissue. The CDR3 loop reads CASSAGTGTNTQYF. For the CDR3, the DNA is TGTGCCAGCAGTGCCGGGACAGGGACAAATACGCAGTATTTT.